These T cell receptor beta chains were read from a single sample in a study of T cell repertoires in cytomegalovirus infection. TCRdb called the reads again in MiXCR, with one record for every CDR3 protein. The data contain 750,000 to 950,000 distinct CDR3 sequences, 25% to 35% of them singletons. For these receptors, no antigen is known. Sequences were derived from cultured CD8+ T cells from PBMCs, sampled from culture after CMV antigen stimulation. The receptors derive from a human donor in good health (CMV status not recorded). Some clones in this sample may be carry-over from other donors' samples. Both conserved end residues are part of each CDR3. Each record gives: clone size, J gene, V gene, D gene, CDR3 protein, CDR3 DNA. A D gene is named only where the DNA matches it firmly. For some rows the clone size is stated as once, few or many, or as a class when expanded; others skip it.

size: once; J: TRBJ2-2; V: TRBV9; D: TRBD2; CDR3: CASSVETGGTGELFF; DNA: TGTGCCAGCAGCGTAGAAACGGGAGGTACCGGGGAGCTGTTTTTT
size: -; J: TRBJ2-5; V: TRBV10-3; D: -; CDR3: CAISELVPKETQYF; DNA: TGTGCCATCAGTGAGTTGGTCCCGAAGGAGACCCAGTACTTC
size: few; J: TRBJ2-1; V: TRBV6-2/TRBV6-3; D: TRBD1; CDR3: CATYPGQRKDEQFF; DNA: TGTGCCACCTACCCGGGACAGCGCAAGGATGAGCAGTTCTTC
size: -; J: TRBJ1-2; V: TRBV12-3/TRBV12-4; D: -; CDR3: CASSGQPNYGYTF; DNA: TGTGCCAGCAGCGGACAGCCGAACTATGGCTACACCTTC
size: -; J: TRBJ2-1; V: TRBV7-4; D: -; CDR3: CASSLKGPRNEQFF; DNA: TGTGCCAGCAGCCTTAAGGGGCCGAGGAATGAGCAGTTCTTC
size: many; J: TRBJ1-6; V: TRBV2; D: TRBD1; CDR3: CASARDRFHF; DNA: TGTGCCAGCGCCCGGGACAGGTTCCACTTT
size: few; J: TRBJ2-5; V: TRBV27; D: -; CDR3: CASSFSRGGQETQYF; DNA: TGTGCCAGCAGTTTTAGCAGGGGTGGGCAAGAGACCCAGTACTTC
size: few; J: TRBJ1-5; V: TRBV6-2/TRBV6-3; D: -; CDR3: CASAGEVWPNSNQPQHF; DNA: TGTGCCAGCGCCGGCGAAGTATGGCCTAATAGCAATCAGCCCCAGCATTTT
size: few; J: TRBJ2-7; V: TRBV5-6; D: -; CDR3: CASSWRDSPYEQYF; DNA: TGTGCCAGCAGCTGGAGGGACAGCCCCTACGAGCAGTATTTC
size: many; J: TRBJ2-7; V: TRBV6-1; D: -; CDR3: CATGDGSYEQYF; DNA: TGTGCCACCGGGGACGGGTCCTACGAGCAGTACTTC
size: -; J: TRBJ1-1; V: TRBV5-6; D: TRBD1; CDR3: CASSPGQGARKAFF; DNA: TGTGCCAGCAGCCCGGGACAGGGGGCGAGGAAAGCTTTCTTT
size: many; J: TRBJ1-4; V: TRBV7-2; D: -; CDR3: CASSRTDFNEKLFF; DNA: TGTGCCAGCTCTCGGACAGACTTCAATGAAAAACTGTTTTTT
size: -; J: TRBJ2-7; V: TRBV2; D: TRBD1; CDR3: CAPGTGDTYEQYF; DNA: TGTGCCCCCGGGACAGGGGACACCTACGAGCAGTACTTC
size: many; J: TRBJ2-1; V: TRBV7-9; D: -; CDR3: CASSPPGTSHSEQFF; DNA: TGTGCCAGCAGCCCCCCCGGGACATCTCACAGTGAGCAGTTCTTC
size: many; J: TRBJ1-1; V: TRBV7-6; D: -; CDR3: CASSLEELNTEAFF; DNA: TGTGCCAGCAGCTTGGAGGAACTGAACACTGAAGCTTTCTTT
size: -; J: TRBJ2-3; V: TRBV24-1; D: -; CDR3: CATSDKQGDLSTDTQYF; DNA: TGTGCCACCAGTGATAAACAGGGAGACCTCAGCACAGATACGCAGTATTTT
size: -; J: TRBJ2-3; V: TRBV7-2; D: TRBD2; CDR3: CASSFHGLAVTDTQYF; DNA: TGTGCCAGCAGCTTCCACGGACTAGCGGTCACAGATACGCAGTATTTT
size: -; J: TRBJ2-5; V: TRBV7-3; D: TRBD2; CDR3: CARNFRGGPETQYF; DNA: TGTGCCAGGAATTTTCGGGGGGGCCCCGAGACCCAGTACTTC
size: few; J: TRBJ1-2; V: TRBV4-1; D: TRBD1; CDR3: CASSQGQAINYGYTF; DNA: TGCGCCAGCAGTCAAGGACAGGCGATTAACTATGGCTACACCTTC
size: -; J: TRBJ2-1; V: TRBV9; D: -; CDR3: CASSLNDRYNEQFF; DNA: TGTGCCAGCAGCCTTAATGACAGGTACAATGAGCAGTTCTTC
size: -; J: TRBJ2-3; V: TRBV4-1; D: -; CDR3: CASSQDVAQKGDTQYF; DNA: TGCGCCAGCAGCCAAGATGTAGCGCAAAAGGGGGATACGCAGTATTTT
size: -; J: TRBJ1-4; V: TRBV6-6; D: -; CDR3: CASSYSREGSATNEKLFF; DNA: TGTGCCAGCAGTTACTCCAGAGAGGGTTCAGCAACTAATGAAAAACTGTTTTTT
size: -; J: TRBJ2-2; V: TRBV29-1; D: -; CDR3: CSAAGQTTGELFF; DNA: TGCAGCGCCGCCGGACAGACCACCGGGGAGCTGTTTTTT
size: few; J: TRBJ1-1; V: TRBV13; D: TRBD1; CDR3: CASSWDRGKGAFF; DNA: TGTGCCAGCAGCTGGGACAGGGGAAAAGGAGCTTTCTTT
size: few; J: TRBJ2-5; V: TRBV7-6; D: -; CDR3: CASSLGAAVQETQYF; DNA: TGTGCCAGCAGCTTAGGAGCCGCCGTCCAAGAGACCCAGTACTTC
size: -; J: TRBJ1-4; V: TRBV11-2; D: TRBD1; CDR3: CASRLGQGIIEKLFF; DNA: TGTGCCAGCAGACTAGGACAGGGGATTATTGAAAAACTGTTTTTT
size: few; J: TRBJ2-7; V: TRBV6-5; D: -; CDR3: CASSYSIGNSYEQYF; DNA: TGTGCCAGCAGTTACTCGATAGGGAACTCCTACGAGCAGTACTTC
size: few; J: TRBJ2-6; V: TRBV7-9; D: -; CDR3: CASSPIGTPNRSGANVLTF; DNA: TGTGCCAGCAGCCCAATCGGAACACCGAACCGCTCTGGGGCCAACGTCCTGACTTTC